The clone carrying this TCR beta chain occurred many times. Its antigen is unidentified. The V end was cut by 0 bases, the J end by 13 bases, with 16 bases between. From germline, CDR1 is LGHNA and CDR2 YNFKEQ. The CDR3 covers 15 residues. These data originate in a study of T cells after yellow fever vaccination. Study-wide results and limits: The booster saw the reappearance of most primary-vaccination clones (around 95% CD4, about 88% CD8). A small proportion of clonotypes was detected in both the CD4 and CD8 compartments.

Generation of TCR cDNA used 5'RACE template switching (which added a universal primer site and UMIs). TCRdb analysed the 5' RACE reads with MiXCR anew, one entry per CDR3 protein. The sample holds about 160,000 distinct CDR3 sequences, 9.3% seen once. The sequence came from a man between 18 and 35 years old who received the YFV17D yellow fever vaccine. This chain joins TRBV4-2 and TRBJ1-6, with D unresolved. Sample: CD8+ T cells sorted from PBMCs, taken 45 days after the yellow fever booster vaccination. CDR3 DNA sequence: TGTGCCAGCAGCCAAGATCCCGGTCCGGAGGAGCCCCTCCACTTT. The encoded protein is CASSQDPGPEEPLHF.